Presented here are 28 T cell receptor beta chains from one specimen sequenced in a study of blood T cells in healthy people across ages. A second PCR of roughly 7 to 11 cycles used a sample-barcoded 5' primer and a J-beta primer mix. TCRdb re-called the 5' RACE reads through MiXCR, storing one row per CDR3 protein. This table has 600,000 to 1,000,000 distinct CDR3 sequences, 58% appearing once. Sequenced material: blood. The receptors were gathered from a man in his thirties or forties in good health.

The rearrangement links TRBV20-1 to TRBJ2-7; 7 bases are a match to TRBD2. CDR1 is DFQATT, CDR2 SNEGSKA, per germline (reference sequence). The CDR3 sequence is 12 residues long. J was trimmed by 7 bases and V by 6 bases; bases with no gene match: 9. The CDR3 is CSAPGRVYEQYF. In nucleotides, the CDR3 is TGCAGTGCGCCTGGGAGGGTCTATGAGCAGTACTTC.

This clonotype was picked up a small number of times. CDR3 sequence: CASSLTEGNGYTF. The CDR3 DNA reads TGTGCCAGCAGCTTAACCGAGGGAAATGGCTACACCTTC. The chain joins TRBV7-2 to TRBJ1-2; D is unclear. The CDR3 has 13 residues. V lost 2 bases and J lost 6, with 10 bases in between. Germline CDR1 SGHTA, CDR2 FQGNSA.

This chain uses TRBV20-1 with TRBJ2-1; a possible D gene is TRBD1 (7 bases). Trimming shortened V by 5 bases and J by 0 bases, and 26 bases separated the two germline ends. Germline assignment: CDR1 DFQATT and CDR2 SNEGSKA (reference sequence). The CDR3 sequence is 19 residues long. Here the CDR3 reads CSAAGQTTGRHLSYNEQFF. The CDR3 DNA sequence: TGCAGTGCTGCGGGACAGACAACAGGGCGCCACCTCTCCTACAATGAGCAGTTCTTC.

This chain links TRBV19 with TRBJ2-5; TRBD2 matches at 8 bases. Germline V lookup: CDR1 LNHDA, CDR2 SQIVND (reference sequence). After removal of 4 bases from V and 3 bases from J, the junction contained 4 bases not matched to a gene. This CDR3 comprises 14 residues. CDR3 sequence: CASSTRRGEETQYF. CDR3 bases: TGTGCCAGTAGTACCCGGCGGGGGGAAGAGACCCAGTACTTC.

This chain links TRBV6-6 with TRBJ1-6; tentatively, D is TRBD1 (6 bases). CDR3 length: 14 amino acids. V was shortened by 7 bases and J by 12 bases, with 19 bases between the two germline ends. The V gene's germline CDR1 is MNHNY and CDR2 SVGAGI (reference sequence). CDR3 region: CASNKDRSSLPLHF. In DNA, the CDR3 is TGTGCCAGCAACAAGGACAGATCTTCTTTACCCCTCCACTTT.

The rearrangement joins TRBV5-1 to TRBJ2-7; D perhaps matches TRBD2 (6 bases). This CDR3 is 16 amino acids long. The germline CDR1 and CDR2 sequences are SGHRS and YFSETQ. V was trimmed by 2 bases and J by 5 bases, leaving 20 bases between them. In DNA form, the CDR3 reads TGCGCCAGCAGCTTCACGGAGGGGTTGGGCGGCAACGAGCAGTACTTC. It yields the protein CASSFTEGLGGNEQYF.

V usage is TRBV2 and J usage is TRBJ1-2; D gene unclear. The V gene lost 4 bases and the J gene lost 3 bases, with 3 bases spanning the gap. CDR3 size: 11 residues. CDR1 is SNHLY, CDR2 FYNNEI, per germline. The CDR3: CASSVDYGYTF. DNA for the CDR3: TGTGCCAGCAGTGTTGACTATGGCTACACCTTC.

The chain recombines TRBV10-3 with TRBJ2-7; D is possibly TRBD1 (6 bases). There are 15 residues in the CDR3. V lost 10 bases and J lost 6, with 25 bases in between. In germline, CDR1 is ENHRY, CDR2 SYGVKD. The CDR3 region has the DNA TGTGCCACGGACGATCAAACAGGGATACGGGGCGAGCAGTACTTC. Residues: CATDDQTGIRGEQYF.

Details on this clonotype: One end of the junction does not line up with germline, which may come from a read error. This rearrangement joins TRBV28 to TRBJ2-5; either TRBD1 or TRBD2 may fit D (5 bases each). The CDR3 is made up of 13 amino acids. CDR1 and CDR2 from the germline V gene are MDHEN and SYDVKM. CDR3 sequence (DNA): TGCGCCAGCATCCCCGGGGCGGCTAGGGAGCAGTACTTC. This encodes CASIPGAAREQYF.

The J gene is TRBJ1-6, the V gene TRBV6-1, with TRBD1 as a possible D gene (5 bases). The CDR3 has 15 amino acids. V gave up 3 bases and J gave up 6 bases, with 12 bases separating them. Germline-derived CDR1 and CDR2 are MNHNS and SASEGT. This CDR3 reads CASSDRSGLNSPLHF. The CDR3, as DNA: TGTGCCAGCAGTGATCGGTCGGGGCTTAATTCACCCCTCCACTTT.

This clonotype was recorded a few times. The chain joins TRBV4-3 to TRBJ2-5; 8 positions agree with TRBD2. Germline-derived CDR1 and CDR2 are LGHNA and YSLEER. The CDR3 extends over 19 amino acids. Losses at the gene ends were 4 bases for V and 3 bases for J; bases not matched to a gene: 19. As DNA, the CDR3 is TGCGCCAGCAGCCTTAGTCGCGGGAGGAGGTGGTCTTACGAAGAGACCCAGTACTTC. This translates into CASSLSRGRRWSYEETQYF.

This clonotype was recorded once. This chain uses TRBV6-5 with TRBJ1-1, with D perhaps TRBD1 (6 bases). Germline lookup yields CDR1 MNHEY and CDR2 SVGAGI. This CDR3 has 16 residues. Trimming took off 2 bases at V and 4 bases at J, with 17 bases between the two ends. DNA of the CDR3: TGTGCCAGCAGTTACAGCGGAGGGGGTGGATTCACTGAAGCTTTCTTT. It yields the protein CASSYSGGGGFTEAFF.

Comment on this clonotype: The germline gene is not matched at one end of the junction; a read error may be the cause. The rearrangement links TRBV12-3 or TRBV12-4 to TRBJ2-3, with a possible D match to TRBD1 (5 bases). CDR3 length: 14 residues. CDR3 sequence reads: CASSLGMTADAQYF. The CDR3, as DNA: TGTGCCAGCAGTTTAGGCATGACAGCAGATGCGCAGTATTTT.

The genes are TRBV10-2 and TRBJ2-6; D assignment may be TRBD1 or TRBD2 (5 bases each). Looked up from germline, CDR1 is WSHSY and CDR2 is SAAADI. This CDR3 is 17 amino acids long. Trimming left V 9 bases short and J 0 bases short, with 18 bases between. CDR3 region: CASRIGGRISGANVLTF. For the CDR3, the DNA is TGCGCCAGTAGGATTGGGGGTAGAATCTCTGGGGCCAACGTCCTGACTTTC.

V gene TRBV11-1 combines with J gene TRBJ1-6; D is uncertain. V lost 5 bases and J lost 9, with 17 bases in between. The CDR3 spans 15 residues. Germline-derived CDR1 and CDR2 are SGHAT and FQDESV (reference sequence). CDR3 loop: CASSGTRGVGSPLHF. The CDR3 nucleotides are TGTGCCAGCAGCGGAACGCGTGGAGTTGGTTCACCCCTCCACTTT.

This chain links TRBV5-1 with TRBJ2-1; 12 positions match TRBD2. V shed 3 bases and J 10 bases; nucleotides not matched to a gene: 14. Germline V gene sequence: CDR1 SGHRS, CDR2 YFSETQ. The CDR3 has 17 amino acids. CDR3 residues: CASSSWTSGTKTYEQFF. The CDR3 DNA reads as TGCGCCAGCAGCTCATGGACTAGCGGGACGAAGACCTACGAGCAGTTCTTC.

The V call is TRBV27, the J call TRBJ2-2, with 8 bases identical to TRBD2. With 5 bases clipped from V and 7 bases from J, the junction kept 9 bases outside the gene matches. The germline gives CDR1 MNHEY, CDR2 SMNVEV (reference sequence). This CDR3 is 15 amino acids long. The CDR3 here is CASSSSGIRHGELFF. The CDR3 DNA reads as TGTGCCAGCAGTAGTAGCGGGATTCGGCACGGGGAGCTGTTTTTT.

This clonotype has a handful of counts. The chain couples TRBV24-1 to TRBJ2-3, with 9 positions matching TRBD2. In germline, CDR1 is KGHDR, CDR2 SFDVKD. V lost 2 bases, J lost 2 bases, and 7 bases stayed unmatched. The CDR3 covers 17 residues. The CDR3 DNA sequence: TGTGCCACCAGTGATTCGTGGACTAGCGATAACACAGATACGCAGTATTTT. This translates into CATSDSWTSDNTDTQYF.

This rearrangement joins TRBV3-1 to TRBJ2-5; TRBD2 matches at 10 bases. V gave up 1 base and J gave up 3 bases; unmatched junction bases: 8. The CDR3 sequence is 17 residues long. From germline, CDR1 is LGHDT and CDR2 YNNKEL (reference sequence). The CDR3 DNA follows: TGTGCCAGCAGCCAAGCTGGGAGCGGGGGGGACGAAGAGACCCAGTACTTC. Amino acid sequence: CASSQAGSGGDEETQYF.

The chain has TRBV5-1 and TRBJ2-1, with TRBD2 matching over 11 bases. There are 15 residues in the CDR3. In germline, CDR1 is SGHRS, CDR2 YFSETQ. After removal of 0 bases from V and 7 bases from J, the junction contained 3 bases not matched to a gene. This chain's CDR3 is CASSLVLAGDNEQFF. The CDR3, as DNA: TGCGCCAGCAGCTTGGTACTAGCGGGGGATAATGAGCAGTTCTTC. The full variable domain, rest sourced from reference TRBV5-1 and TRBJ2-1, is KAGVTQTPRYLIKTRGQQVTLSCSPISGHRSVSWYQQTPGQGLQFLFEYFSETQRNKGNFPGRFSGRQFSNSRSEMNVSTLELGDSALYLCASSLVLAGDNEQFFGPGTRLTVL.

The V gene is TRBV20-1, the J gene TRBJ2-7; the D is unclear. Germline V gives CDR1 DFQATT, CDR2 SNEGSKA (reference sequence). The CDR3 is 14 amino acids. The V gene lost 0 bases and the J gene lost 1 base, with 10 bases spanning the gap. Here the CDR3 DNA reads TGCAGTGCTAGAGATGGGCTGAGTTCCTACGAGCAGTACTTC. The encoded protein is CSARDGLSSYEQYF.

The rearrangement uses TRBV28 and TRBJ2-1; 13 bases are a match to TRBD2. This CDR3 has 15 amino acids. The trim removed 4 bases at V and 8 bases at J, leaving 5 bases unmatched. Germline CDR1 is MDHEN and CDR2 is SYDVKM. CDR3 region: CASSSYGLAGDEQFF. CDR3 DNA: TGTGCCAGCAGTTCCTATGGACTAGCGGGGGATGAGCAGTTCTTC.

The rearrangement uses TRBV10-3 and TRBJ2-7, with 12 bases matching TRBD1. Looked up from germline, CDR1 is ENHRY and CDR2 is SYGVKD. The V and J ends lost 0 bases and 4 bases, in that order; junction bases with no gene match: 4. The CDR3 has 16 amino acids. The CDR3 coding sequence is TGTGCCATCAGTGAGTCGGGGGACAGGGGGCTTTACGAGCAGTACTTC. It is translated as CAISESGDRGLYEQYF.

This clonotype was detected once. The chain employs TRBV9 and TRBJ2-4, with TRBD2 identical over 7 bases. Near its end, the DNA agrees better with TRBJ2-7, so the J call may be wrong. The CDR3 is 15 residues long. Per germline, CDR1 SGDLS and CDR2 YYNGEE. CDR3 protein: CASSTKVGRVYEQYF. The DNA of the CDR3 is TGTGCCAGCAGCACTAAGGTAGGGAGGGTATACGAGCAGTACTTC.

The sample holds a few counts of this clonotype. The V and J genes are TRBV10-3 and TRBJ2-5; 7 bases are shared with TRBD2. The CDR3 sequence is 18 residues long. Germline CDR1 reads ENHRY; CDR2 reads SYGVKD. The J segment lost 11 bases and the V segment lost 0 bases, leaving 21 bases of the junction unmatched. CDR3 sequence: CAISESTLQAGTRLEQYF. The DNA of the CDR3 is TGTGCCATCAGTGAGTCGACTCTTCAAGCGGGGACCAGATTGGAGCAGTACTTC.

The chain combines TRBV3-1 with TRBJ2-3; the D is unclear. Germline V lookup: CDR1 LGHDT, CDR2 YNNKEL (reference sequence). The CDR3 has 19 amino acids. V lost 4 bases to trimming and J lost 1 base, with 24 bases between them. CDR3 amino acids: CASSRQMLTLVLGTDTQYF. The CDR3 DNA follows: TGTGCCAGCAGCCGTCAGATGCTGACCCTAGTTCTCGGCACAGATACGCAGTATTTT.

The chain recombines TRBV6-2 or TRBV6-3 with TRBJ2-1; weak D call: TRBD2 (5 bases). V lost 8 bases, J lost 10 bases, and 9 bases lay in between. Germline assignment: CDR1 MNHEY and CDR2 SVGEGT. This CDR3 is 10 amino acids long. The CDR3 DNA follows: TGTGCCAGCGCGGGCGGGGAGCAGTTCTTC. The encoded protein is CASAGGEQFF.

The V gene is TRBV6-2 or TRBV6-3, the J gene TRBJ1-2, with D possibly being TRBD1 (6 bases). Germline V gives CDR1 MNHEY, CDR2 SVGEGT. This CDR3 comprises 16 residues. V was pared by 6 bases and J by 3 bases, with 20 bases between. The DNA of the CDR3 is TGTGCCAGCAGACCCTTGGTGGGGGCCGGAGACTATGGCTACACCTTC. Encoded protein: CASRPLVGAGDYGYTF.